Detailed here is one T cell receptor beta chain. Antigen: not known. Using immunoSEQ multiplex PCR, the repertoire was profiled, and TCRdb retains in-frame clones only, with some absent. The sample records under 75,000 clones, about 90% being singletons. This specimen comes from a study of graft-versus-host responses after intestinal transplantation. General study findings and limits: An association linked early post-transplant HvG declines with peak circulating GvH clone levels.

CDR1 is SQVTM and CDR2 is ANQGSEA in the germline V gene. The germline V and J ends were trimmed by 5 bases and 7 bases, with 15 bases remaining between them. There are 13 residues in the CDR3. The chain carries TRBV29-1 and TRBJ2-1; D ambiguous. The receptor was isolated from a human donor who was the organ donor for an intestinal transplant. The specimen was unstimulated CD8+ T cells sorted from spleen or lymph node cells, collected before transplant. As DNA, the CDR3 is TGCAGCGTTCGGGTCGCTCTTGGGAATGAGCAGTTCTTC. Encoded protein: CSVRVALGNEQFF.